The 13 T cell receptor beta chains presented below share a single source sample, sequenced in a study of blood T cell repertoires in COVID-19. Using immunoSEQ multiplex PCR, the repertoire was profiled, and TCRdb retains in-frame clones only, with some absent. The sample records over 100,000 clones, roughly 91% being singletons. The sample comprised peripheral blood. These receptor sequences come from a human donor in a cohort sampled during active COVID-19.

This chain's CDR3 is CASSFAGGLYEQYF. The CDR3 DNA reads as TGTGCCAGCAGTTTCGCGGGAGGGCTCTACGAGCAGTACTTC. The rearrangement uses TRBV28 and TRBJ2-7, with 9 nucleotides matching TRBD2. Germline lookup yields CDR1 MDHEN and CDR2 SYDVKM. The CDR3 is 14 residues long. With V trimmed by 3 bases and J by 3 bases, 3 bases remained unmatched.

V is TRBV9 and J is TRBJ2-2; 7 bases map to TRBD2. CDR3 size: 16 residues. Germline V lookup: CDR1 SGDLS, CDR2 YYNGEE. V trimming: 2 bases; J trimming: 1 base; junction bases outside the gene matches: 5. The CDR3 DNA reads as TGTGCCAGCAGCGTGAGGGACTACCGGAACACCGGGGAGCTGTTTTTT. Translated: CASSVRDYRNTGELFF.

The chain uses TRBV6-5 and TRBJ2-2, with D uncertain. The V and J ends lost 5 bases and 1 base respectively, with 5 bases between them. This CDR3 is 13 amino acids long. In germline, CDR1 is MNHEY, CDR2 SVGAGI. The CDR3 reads CASSRENTGELFF. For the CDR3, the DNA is TGTGCCAGCAGTAGAGAGAACACCGGGGAGCTGTTTTTT.

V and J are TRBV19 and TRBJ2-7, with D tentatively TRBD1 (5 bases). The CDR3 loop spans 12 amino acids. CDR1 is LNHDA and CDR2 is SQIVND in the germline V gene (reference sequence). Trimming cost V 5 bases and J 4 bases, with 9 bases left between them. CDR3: CASSRQGYEQYF. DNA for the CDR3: TGTGCCAGTAGTCGGCAGGGATACGAGCAGTACTTC. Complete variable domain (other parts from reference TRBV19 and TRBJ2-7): DGGITQSPKYLFRKEGQNVTLSCEQNLNHDAMYWYRQDPGQGLRLIYYSQIVNDFQKGDIAEGYSVSREKKESFPLTVTSAQKNPTAFYLCASSRQGYEQYFGPGTRLTVT.

The CDR3 here is CASSPRVAGENNEQFF. The DNA of the CDR3 is TGTGCCAGCAGCCCCCGGGTAGCGGGAGAAAACAATGAGCAGTTCTTC. This sequence joins TRBV7-9 and TRBJ2-1, with TRBD2 matching 9 bases. This CDR3 is 16 amino acids long. In germline, CDR1 is SEHNR, CDR2 FQNEAQ (reference sequence). The V segment lost 5 bases and the J segment 5 bases; nucleotides outside the gene matches: 10.

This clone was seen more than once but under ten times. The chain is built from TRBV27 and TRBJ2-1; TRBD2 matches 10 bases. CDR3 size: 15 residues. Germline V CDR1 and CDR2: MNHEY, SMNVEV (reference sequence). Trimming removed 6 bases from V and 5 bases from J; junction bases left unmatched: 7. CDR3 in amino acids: CASSLGLAVHNEQFF. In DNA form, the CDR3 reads TGTGCCAGCAGCCTCGGACTAGCGGTTCACAATGAGCAGTTCTTC.

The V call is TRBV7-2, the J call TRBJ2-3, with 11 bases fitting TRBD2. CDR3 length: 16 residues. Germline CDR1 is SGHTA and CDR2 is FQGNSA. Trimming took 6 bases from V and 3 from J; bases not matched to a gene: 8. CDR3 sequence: CASSRSGRAGTDTQYF. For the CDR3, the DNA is TGTGCCAGCAGTCGTAGCGGGAGGGCCGGGACAGATACGCAGTATTTT.

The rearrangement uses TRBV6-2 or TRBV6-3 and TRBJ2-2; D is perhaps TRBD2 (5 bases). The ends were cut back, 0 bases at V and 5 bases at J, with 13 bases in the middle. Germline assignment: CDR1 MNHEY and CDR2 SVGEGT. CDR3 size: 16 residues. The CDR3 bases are TGTGCCAGCAGTTACTCGAGTATTACGGGGACCGGGGAGCTGTTTTTT. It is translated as CASSYSSITGTGELFF.

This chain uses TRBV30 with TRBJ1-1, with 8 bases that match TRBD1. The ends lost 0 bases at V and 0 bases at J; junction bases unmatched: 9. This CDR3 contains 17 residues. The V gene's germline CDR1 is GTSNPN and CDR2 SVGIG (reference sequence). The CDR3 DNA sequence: TGTGCCTGGAGTGTATTAGGGGGGACAGGTTTGAACACTGAAGCTTTCTTT. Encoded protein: CAWSVLGGTGLNTEAFF.

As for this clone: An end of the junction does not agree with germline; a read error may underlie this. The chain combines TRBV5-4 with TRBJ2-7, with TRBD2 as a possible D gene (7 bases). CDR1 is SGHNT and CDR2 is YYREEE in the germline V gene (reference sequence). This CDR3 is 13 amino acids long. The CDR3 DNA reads TGTGCCAGCAGCTGGGGGGGTACAGGGTATTTTTCCTTC. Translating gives CASSWGGTGYFSF.

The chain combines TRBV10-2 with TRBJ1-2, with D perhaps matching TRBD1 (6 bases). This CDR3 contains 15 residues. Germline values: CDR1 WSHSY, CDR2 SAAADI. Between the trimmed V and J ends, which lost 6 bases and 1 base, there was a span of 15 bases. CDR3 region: CASRGWDTINYGYTF. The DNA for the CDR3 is TGCGCCAGCAGGGGTTGGGACACAATTAACTATGGCTACACCTTC.

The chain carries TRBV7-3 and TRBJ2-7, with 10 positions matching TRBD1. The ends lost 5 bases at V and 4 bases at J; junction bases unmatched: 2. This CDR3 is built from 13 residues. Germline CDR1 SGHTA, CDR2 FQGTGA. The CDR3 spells CASSRDRGYEQYF. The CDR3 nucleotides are TGTGCCAGCAGCCGGGACAGGGGTTACGAGCAGTACTTC.

CDR3 residues: CASNPPGSYNEQFF. CDR3 nucleotides: TGCGCCAGCAACCCCCCGGGCTCCTACAATGAGCAGTTCTTC. The chain combines TRBV4-3 with TRBJ2-1; D not resolved. Trimming took off 7 bases at V and 0 bases at J, with 10 bases between the two ends. In germline, CDR1 is LGHNA, CDR2 YSLEER. The CDR3 totals 14 residues.